The present entry profiles one TCR beta chain with its context. The antigen is not known. The sample belongs to a study of T cells after posttransplantation cyclophosphamide. Sequencing used immunoSEQ multiplex PCR; TCRdb keeps in-frame clones, though not all of them. The sample shows tens of thousands of clones, approximately 70% of them seen only once. Germline CDR1 SGHTA, CDR2 FQGNSA. This CDR3 contains 15 residues. With 2 bases removed from V and 0 bases from J, the gap between germline ends came to 10 bases. Study-level findings and limits: Donor CD8+ memory clones often dominated recipient blood repertoires at later times. Recipient CMV seropositivity and CMV reactivation strongly tracked TRB clonality. Blood and skin or GI T cell repertoires showed limited TRB overlap.

The receptor was derived from a woman between 55 and 75 years old in good health, CMV-negative, and a related stem cell transplant donor. The J gene is TRBJ1-1, the V gene TRBV7-2; D unclear. The sequencing sample was made of memory CD4+ T cells sorted from PBMCs. The CDR3: CASSLLGYMNTEAFF. The CDR3 region has the DNA TGTGCCAGCAGCTTACTGGGCTACATGAACACTGAAGCTTTCTTT.